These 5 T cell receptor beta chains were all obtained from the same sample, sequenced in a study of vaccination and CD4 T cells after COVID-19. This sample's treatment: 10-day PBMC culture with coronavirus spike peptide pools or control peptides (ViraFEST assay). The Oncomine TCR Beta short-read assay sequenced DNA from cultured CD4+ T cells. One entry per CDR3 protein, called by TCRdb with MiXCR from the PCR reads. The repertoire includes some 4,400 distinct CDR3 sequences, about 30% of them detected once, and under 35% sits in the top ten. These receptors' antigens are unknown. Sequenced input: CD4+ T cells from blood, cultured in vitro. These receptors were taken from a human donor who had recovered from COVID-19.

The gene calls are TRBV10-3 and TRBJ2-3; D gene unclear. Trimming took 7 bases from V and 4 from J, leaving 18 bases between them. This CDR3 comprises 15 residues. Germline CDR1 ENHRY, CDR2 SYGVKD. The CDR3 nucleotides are TGTGCCATCATAAGAACGTTGGGTGGCTCAGATACGCAGTATTTT. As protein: CAIIRTLGGSDTQYF.

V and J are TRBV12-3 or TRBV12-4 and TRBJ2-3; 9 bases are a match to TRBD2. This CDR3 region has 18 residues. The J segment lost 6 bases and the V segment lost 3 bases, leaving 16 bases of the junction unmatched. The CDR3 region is CASSFYEGRAGGADTQYF. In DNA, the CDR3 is TGTGCCAGCAGTTTTTATGAGGGGCGAGCGGGGGGAGCTGATACGCAGTATTTT.

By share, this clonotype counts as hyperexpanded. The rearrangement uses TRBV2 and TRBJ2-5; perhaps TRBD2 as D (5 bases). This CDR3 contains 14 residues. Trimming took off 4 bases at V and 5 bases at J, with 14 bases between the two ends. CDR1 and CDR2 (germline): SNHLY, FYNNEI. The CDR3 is CASSAAREWETQYF. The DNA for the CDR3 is TGTGCCAGCAGTGCTGCGAGGGAGTGGGAGACCCAGTACTTC.

The CDR3 DNA reads as TGCAGTGCTAGAGCTCAACCTACGGGACGTGGCTACACCTTC. Translating it yields CSARAQPTGRGYTF. The V call is TRBV20-1, the J call TRBJ1-2, with D perhaps TRBD1 (5 bases). The CDR3 extends over 14 amino acids. Trimming cost V 1 base and J 7 bases, with 16 bases left between them. Germline CDR1 and CDR2: DFQATT and SNEGSKA (reference sequence).

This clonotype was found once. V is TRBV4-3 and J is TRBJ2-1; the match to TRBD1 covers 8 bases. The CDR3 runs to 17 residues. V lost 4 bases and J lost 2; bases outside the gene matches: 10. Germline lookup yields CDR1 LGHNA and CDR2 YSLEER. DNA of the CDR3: TGCGCCAGCAGCCGGGTTTTTGCGGACAGGGCCTACAATGAGCAGTTCTTC. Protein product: CASSRVFADRAYNEQFF.